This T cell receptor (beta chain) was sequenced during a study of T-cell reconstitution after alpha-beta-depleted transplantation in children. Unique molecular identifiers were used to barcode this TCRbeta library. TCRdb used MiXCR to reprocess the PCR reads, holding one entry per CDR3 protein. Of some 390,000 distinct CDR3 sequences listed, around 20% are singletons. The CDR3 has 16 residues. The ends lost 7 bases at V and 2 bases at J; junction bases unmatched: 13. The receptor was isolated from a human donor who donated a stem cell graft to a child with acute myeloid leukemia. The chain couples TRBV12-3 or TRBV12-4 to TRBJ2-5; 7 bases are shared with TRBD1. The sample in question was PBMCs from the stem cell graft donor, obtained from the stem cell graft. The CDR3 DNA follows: TGTGCCAGCAATCAGGGGCCGGGACAGAAACAAGAGACCCAGTACTTC. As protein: CASNQGPGQKQETQYF.